A single sample gave rise to the 29 T cell receptor beta chains below, sequenced in a study of blood T cell repertoires in COVID-19 (dated by TCRdb to about 2020). Libraries were made using the immunoSEQ multiplex PCR assay. Here the immuneACCESS table is served through TCRdb, limited to in-frame sequences with V and J called. Missing clones are a known gap in these copies; in checked studies unresolved V genes cover under half, and the rest lacks a known reason. The table for this sample lists 350,000 to 450,000 clones; 85% of them were counted only once. In total, the top ten clones hold roughly 3.6% of the sample. Input material: peripheral blood. Receptors originate from a woman aged 18-29 years with acute or convalescent COVID-19.

The sample holds one count of this clone. The J gene is TRBJ1-1, the V gene TRBV30, with 7 bases fitting TRBD1. The CDR3 extends over 14 amino acids. Germline CDR1 and CDR2: GTSNPN and SVGIG (reference sequence). The junction had 8 bases not matched to a gene; V was cut back by 0 bases and J by 7 bases. CDR3 nucleotide sequence: TGTGCCTGGAGTGTAAAGAGGGGGCTTCATGAAGCTTTCTTT. This gives the protein CAWSVKRGLHEAFF.

The chain is built from TRBV16 and TRBJ1-1, with D perhaps matching TRBD1 (5 bases). The V gene's germline CDR1 is KGHSY and CDR2 FQNENV. There are 12 residues in the CDR3. V dropped 4 bases and J dropped 8 bases, with 11 bases sitting between them. CDR3: CASSLRGVEAFF. In DNA form, the CDR3 reads TGTGCCAGCAGCCTAAGGGGCGTAGAAGCTTTCTTT.

The V and J genes are TRBV24-1 and TRBJ1-2, with D maybe TRBD1 (5 bases). V lost 3 bases, J lost 3 bases, and 7 bases lay in between. The CDR3 loop spans 13 amino acids. Germline CDR1 reads KGHDR; CDR2 reads SFDVKD. Here the CDR3 reads CATSDGDYYGYTF. The CDR3 DNA sequence: TGTGCCACCAGTGATGGGGACTACTATGGCTACACCTTC.

The chain links TRBV29-1 to TRBJ1-1, with D possibly matching TRBD1 (5 bases). The CDR3 length is 15 residues. Germline V lookup: CDR1 SQVTM, CDR2 ANQGSEA. V was shortened by 7 bases and J by 3 bases, with 21 bases between the two germline ends. The CDR3 nucleotides are TGCAGCGGCCGCCGCGGGGCAGGCTTCGACACTGAAGCTTTCTTT. Its protein is CSGRRGAGFDTEAFF.

The table lists this clone with a count of one. The chain has TRBV7-8 and TRBJ1-3, with D possibly being TRBD1 (5 bases). V lost 5 bases, J lost 2 bases, and 13 bases lay in between. The CDR3 length is 15 residues. In germline, CDR1 is SGHVS, CDR2 FQNEAQ. The CDR3 DNA follows: TGTGCCAGCAGCGGGGCCGGGGGTACTGGAAACACCATATATTTT. It codes for CASSGAGGTGNTIYF. Drawing the rest from reference TRBV7-8 and TRBJ1-3, the complete variable domain is GAGVSQSPRYKVAKRGQDVALRCDPISGHVSLFWYQQALGQGPEFLTYFQNEAQLDKSGLPSDRFFAERPEGSVSTLKIQRTQQEDSAVYLCASSGAGGTGNTIYFGEGSWLTVV.

The chain combines TRBV19 with TRBJ1-1, with a tentative D call TRBD1 (6 bases). The CDR3 extends over 15 amino acids. V was cut by 5 bases and J by 2 bases, with 15 bases left in between. Germline assignment: CDR1 LNHDA and CDR2 SQIVND (reference sequence). CDR3 in DNA: TGTGCCAGTAGTCCAGCAGCCAGGGGTAACACTGAAGCTTTCTTT. Translated: CASSPAARGNTEAFF.

J is TRBJ2-7 and V is TRBV28; 10 nucleotides align to TRBD2. CDR3 length: 15 amino acids. From germline, CDR1 is MDHEN and CDR2 SYDVKM. Unmatched junction bases numbered 9, after V lost 3 bases and J lost 7 bases. CDR3 in DNA: TGTGCCAGCAGTTTCCGGACTAGCGGAGGCGGGGAGCAGTACTTC. Amino acid sequence: CASSFRTSGGGEQYF.

CDR3 in DNA: TGTGCCAGCAGCTGGGGACAGAGGTATTCACCCCTCCACTTT. Translating gives CASSWGQRYSPLHF. The chain combines TRBV7-9 with TRBJ1-6; 7 bases are a match to TRBD1. The CDR3 is 14 residues long. Germline CDR1 and CDR2: SEHNR and FQNEAQ (reference sequence). Germline trimming cut 4 bases from V and 8 bases from J; bases unmatched to any gene: 5.

Only one count was recorded for this clone. V gene TRBV10-2 combines with J gene TRBJ2-2; possible D gene TRBD2, 6 bases. V lost 5 bases to trimming and J lost 0 bases, with 10 bases between them. This CDR3 contains 15 residues. Per the germline V gene, CDR1 is WSHSY and CDR2 is SAAADI. The CDR3 region is CASSPGATNTGELFF. CDR3 nucleotides: TGCGCCAGCAGTCCGGGAGCGACGAACACCGGGGAGCTGTTTTTT.

V usage is TRBV6-1 and J usage is TRBJ1-6, with no clear D. Germline CDR1 MNHNS, CDR2 SASEGT. This CDR3 region has 17 residues. V was trimmed by 0 bases and J by 5 bases, leaving 14 bases between them. In DNA, the CDR3 is TGTGCCAGCAGTGAAGCGCTCTCTGGCGCGGATAATTCACCCCTCCACTTT. Protein sequence: CASSEALSGADNSPLHF.

This rearrangement joins TRBV5-1 to TRBJ1-2; 8 nucleotides agree with TRBD1. V lost 4 bases and J lost 3; bases outside the gene matches: 8. The V gene's germline CDR1 is SGHRS and CDR2 YFSETQ. The CDR3 sequence is 15 residues long. For the CDR3, the DNA is TGCGCCAGCAGCATTAGGACAGGGTCGGACTATGGCTACACCTTC. It yields the protein CASSIRTGSDYGYTF.

The gene calls are TRBV19 and TRBJ1-3; D gene ambiguous. Trimming removed 5 bases from V and 4 bases from J, with 9 bases in between. CDR1 and CDR2 from the germline V gene are LNHDA and SQIVND (reference sequence). There are 13 residues in the CDR3. CDR3 sequence: CASSPPLGNTIYF. The CDR3 nucleotides read TGTGCCAGTAGTCCCCCTCTAGGAAACACCATATATTTT.

The rearrangement joins TRBV19 to TRBJ1-4; 7 nucleotides align to TRBD1. V dropped 3 bases and J dropped 8; count of bases not matched to a gene: 3. This CDR3 has 13 residues. Germline V gene lookup returns CDR1 LNHDA and CDR2 SQIVND (reference sequence). The CDR3 spells CASSMRDREKLFF. DNA of the CDR3: TGTGCCAGTAGTATGCGGGACAGAGAAAAACTGTTTTTT.

This chain joins TRBV23-1 and TRBJ2-5; 9 positions agree with TRBD1. TRBV23-1 falls under the ORF class, with uncertain function. Trimming at V came to 9 bases and at J to 3 bases, leaving 8 bases not matched to a gene. This CDR3 is built from 14 residues. The CDR3 region is CARNRDRVEETQYF. As DNA, the CDR3 is TGCGCCAGGAACCGGGACAGGGTCGAAGAGACCCAGTACTTC.

For this clone: At one boundary the junction diverges from the germline segment, which might be a read error. This rearrangement joins TRBV2 to TRBJ1-2; a weak D match, TRBD1 (5 bases). Germline CDR1 reads SNHLY; CDR2 reads FYNNEI. The CDR3 is made up of 13 amino acids. This chain's CDR3 is CASRKETETYIAF. DNA for the CDR3: TGTGCCAGCAGAAAAGAGACAGAGACCTATATCGCCTTC.

This chain uses TRBV5-1 with TRBJ1-1; D call uncertain. Per the germline V gene, CDR1 is SGHRS and CDR2 is YFSETQ. Trimming took 2 bases from V and 1 from J, leaving 9 bases between them. This CDR3 is 14 amino acids long. The DNA for the CDR3 is TGCGCCAGCAGCTTTGTCTCAGAGAACACTGAAGCTTTCTTT. It encodes CASSFVSENTEAFF. The variable domain in full, with the rest retrieved from reference TRBV5-1 and TRBJ1-1, is KAGVTQTPRYLIKTRGQQVTLSCSPISGHRSVSWYQQTPGQGLQFLFEYFSETQRNKGNFPGRFSGRQFSNSRSEMNVSTLELGDSALYLCASSFVSENTEAFFGQGTRLTVV.

The rearrangement links TRBV2 to TRBJ1-3; D may be TRBD1 (6 bases). The CDR3 totals 13 residues. In germline, CDR1 is SNHLY, CDR2 FYNNEI. The germline V and J ends were trimmed by 7 bases and 4 bases, with 11 bases remaining between them. The CDR3: CASNGGFGNTIYF. CDR3 bases: TGTGCCAGCAATGGGGGCTTCGGAAACACCATATATTTT.

The table lists this clone with a few counts. The DNA of the CDR3 is TGTGCCAGCTCACCAGAGACAGGGATCTATGGCTACACCTTC. Residues: CASSPETGIYGYTF. The chain couples TRBV18 to TRBJ1-2, with 7 bases fitting TRBD1. CDR3 length: 14 residues. V gave up 2 bases and J gave up 4 bases; unmatched junction bases: 4. CDR1 KGHSH and CDR2 LQKENI come from the germline V gene.

This clone showed up just a few times. CDR3 sequence: CASSSLENTEAFF. CDR3 coding DNA: TGTGCCAGCAGTTCCTTAGAGAACACTGAAGCTTTCTTT. The rearrangement joins TRBV12-3 or TRBV12-4 to TRBJ1-1; D is unresolved. The V and J ends lost 4 bases and 1 base respectively, with 7 bases between them. The length of the CDR3 is 13 residues.

The rearrangement links TRBV24-1 to TRBJ1-2; D unresolved. CDR1 and CDR2 (germline): KGHDR, SFDVKD. CDR3 size: 13 residues. Between the trimmed V and J ends, which lost 5 bases and 4 bases, there was a span of 10 bases. CDR3 nucleotide sequence: TGTGCCACCAGTGGAGGTTTCAGCTATGGCTACACCTTC. Amino acid sequence: CATSGGFSYGYTF.

This clone was counted only a few times. The chain carries TRBV9 and TRBJ2-2, with 9 nucleotides matching TRBD2. The CDR3 is 17 residues long. V lost 4 bases and J lost 1; bases outside the gene matches: 8. The germline V gene has CDR1 SGDLS and CDR2 YYNGEE. The CDR3 here is CASSLSRTSENTGELFF. CDR3 sequence (DNA): TGTGCCAGCAGCCTCTCCAGGACTAGCGAGAACACCGGGGAGCTGTTTTTT.

The chain joins TRBV28 to TRBJ2-1, with D hard to call. CDR3 size: 11 residues. Germline loops: CDR1 MDHEN, CDR2 SYDVKM. Between the trimmed V and J ends, which lost 7 bases and 9 bases, there was a span of 10 bases. The CDR3 DNA reads TGTGCCAGCACCCCCGAGGCTGAGCAGTTCTTC. This gives the protein CASTPEAEQFF.

The V gene is TRBV5-1, the J gene TRBJ2-7; D possibly corresponds to TRBD2 (6 bases). Deletions cut 2 bases from V and 2 bases from J, with 14 bases between. CDR1 is SGHRS and CDR2 is YFSETQ in the germline V gene. This CDR3 contains 15 residues. CDR3 loop: CASSFSGTETYEQYF. DNA of the CDR3: TGCGCCAGCAGCTTTTCAGGGACTGAAACCTACGAGCAGTACTTC.

This clone was detected a few times. The chain uses TRBV9 and TRBJ1-1; 7 bases line up with TRBD1. The CDR3 is made up of 16 amino acids. CDR1 and CDR2 (germline): SGDLS, YYNGEE. V lost 4 bases and J lost 5; bases outside the gene matches: 14. The CDR3 nucleotides read TGTGCCAGCAGCCCACGACAGGGTATTTCAATGACTGAAGCTTTCTTT. Its protein product is CASSPRQGISMTEAFF.

This sequence joins TRBV7-9 and TRBJ2-7; 13 bases fit TRBD2. J gave up 2 bases and V 4 bases, and 2 bases lay outside the gene matches. The CDR3 spans 15 residues. In germline, CDR1 is SEHNR, CDR2 FQNEAQ (reference sequence). CDR3 coding DNA: TGTGCCAGCAGCTCTGGACTAGCGGGGGCCTACGAGCAGTACTTC. The encoded protein is CASSSGLAGAYEQYF.

V and J are TRBV5-6 and TRBJ1-2; D not certain. Germline loops: CDR1 SGHDT, CDR2 YYEEEE. The CDR3 length is 14 residues. V was trimmed by 2 bases and J by 8 bases, leaving 16 bases between them. The CDR3 protein is CASSLVASREGYTF. The CDR3 DNA is TGTGCCAGCAGCTTAGTAGCCTCAAGGGAGGGCTACACCTTC.

In this sample, this clone turned up a few times. CDR3 nucleotide sequence: TGTGCCAGCAGCGTAGGGGCAGGGGTCCATGAAAAACTGTTTTTT. Translating it yields CASSVGAGVHEKLFF. The J gene is TRBJ1-4, the V gene TRBV9; D possibly corresponds to TRBD1 (6 bases). Trimming pared 0 bases from V and 6 bases from J, leaving 12 bases between. This CDR3 contains 15 residues. Germline CDR1 reads SGDLS; CDR2 reads YYNGEE.

The table lists this clone with a few counts. The gene calls are TRBV5-6 and TRBJ1-5; D is unresolved. The CDR3 is made up of 16 amino acids. Germline assignment: CDR1 SGHDT and CDR2 YYEEEE. Here the CDR3 DNA reads TGTGCTATCCAGCGGGGATTCCAGTATAGCAATCAGCCCCAGCATTTT. This translates into CAIQRGFQYSNQPQHF.

This clone appeared once. This chain uses TRBV24-1 with TRBJ2-5, with 8 bases aligning to TRBD2. The V gene's germline CDR1 is KGHDR and CDR2 SFDVKD. V shed 4 bases and J 0 bases; nucleotides not matched to a gene: 3. This CDR3 contains 15 residues. CDR3 amino acids: CATSETSEHQETQYF. CDR3 sequence (DNA): TGTGCCACCAGTGAGACTAGCGAGCACCAAGAGACCCAGTACTTC.